These T cell receptor beta chains were read from a single sample in a study of shared clonotypes between healthy human individuals. Profiled with immunoSEQ multiplex PCR; TCRdb holds only in-frame clones, not every one. The sample shows some 2,400,000 clones, 90% to 96% of them seen only once. The sequencing sample was made of naive CD4+ T cells sorted from blood. Receptor source: a man aged 18 to 30 in good health. Each CDR3 is given with its conserved first and last residue. The order of the fields is D gene, V gene, clone size, J gene, CDR3 protein, CDR3 DNA. A D gene is named only where the DNA matches it firmly. A row's size may be missing; if present it is once, few, many or a size class.

D gene: -
V gene: TRBV7-8
clone size: -
J gene: TRBJ2-7
CDR3 protein: CASSARDIGLEQYF
CDR3 DNA: TGTGCCAGCAGCGCCCGGGACATAGGACTGGAGCAGTACTTC

D gene: TRBD1
V gene: TRBV18
clone size: -
J gene: TRBJ1-2
CDR3 protein: CASSLLGQGLDDYTF
CDR3 DNA: TGTGCCAGCTCACTTTTAGGACAGGGGCTTGATGACTACACCTTC

D gene: TRBD1
V gene: TRBV18
clone size: -
J gene: TRBJ2-7
CDR3 protein: CASSHGQVYYEQYF
CDR3 DNA: TGTGCCAGCTCGCATGGACAGGTGTACTACGAGCAGTACTTC

D gene: TRBD1
V gene: TRBV6-1
clone size: -
J gene: TRBJ1-1
CDR3 protein: CASSERSQGVVRNTEAFF
CDR3 DNA: TGTGCCAGCAGTGAAAGGTCGCAGGGGGTCGTAAGGAACACTGAAGCTTTCTTT

D gene: TRBD1
V gene: TRBV30
clone size: -
J gene: TRBJ1-2
CDR3 protein: CAWTTGQGAGYTF
CDR3 DNA: TGTGCCTGGACCACCGGACAGGGGGCAGGCTACACCTTC

D gene: -
V gene: TRBV7-9
clone size: -
J gene: TRBJ2-5
CDR3 protein: CASSSLAPETQYF
CDR3 DNA: TGTGCCAGCAGCTCCCTAGCCCCAGAGACCCAGTACTTC

D gene: -
V gene: TRBV6-5
clone size: -
J gene: TRBJ2-3
CDR3 protein: CASSSQGSTDTQYF
CDR3 DNA: TGTGCCAGCAGTTCCCAGGGGAGCACAGATACGCAGTATTTT

D gene: -
V gene: TRBV19
clone size: -
J gene: TRBJ2-3
CDR3 protein: CASSIRAVWTDTQYF
CDR3 DNA: TGTGCCAGTAGTATAAGGGCAGTGTGGACAGATACGCAGTATTTT

D gene: TRBD1
V gene: TRBV13
clone size: -
J gene: TRBJ2-3
CDR3 protein: CASSSTGGGRTDTQYF
CDR3 DNA: TGTGCCAGCAGCTCCACAGGGGGCGGGCGCACAGATACGCAGTATTTT

D gene: -
V gene: TRBV6-1
clone size: once
J gene: TRBJ2-1
CDR3 protein: CASSEERAREQFF
CDR3 DNA: TGTGCCAGCAGTGAAGAGAGGGCGCGTGAGCAGTTCTTC

D gene: -
V gene: TRBV19
clone size: -
J gene: TRBJ1-5
CDR3 protein: CASSLRGLSNQPQHF
CDR3 DNA: TGTGCCAGTAGTCTTCGAGGACTAAGCAATCAGCCCCAGCATTTT

D gene: -
V gene: TRBV28
clone size: -
J gene: TRBJ2-1
CDR3 protein: CASSSRAGPGYNEQFF
CDR3 DNA: TGTGCCAGCAGTTCACGGGCCGGACCCGGCTACAATGAGCAGTTCTTC

D gene: TRBD2
V gene: TRBV18
clone size: -
J gene: TRBJ2-1
CDR3 protein: CASSTPGLALLGEQFF
CDR3 DNA: TGTGCCAGCTCAACACCGGGACTAGCGCTCCTCGGGGAGCAGTTCTTC

D gene: TRBD1
V gene: TRBV5-1
clone size: -
J gene: TRBJ2-3
CDR3 protein: CASHSTGGPTDTQYF
CDR3 DNA: TGCGCCAGTCACTCAACAGGGGGCCCCACAGATACGCAGTATTTT

D gene: -
V gene: TRBV7-2
clone size: -
J gene: TRBJ1-2
CDR3 protein: CASSPGRYGYTF
CDR3 DNA: TGTGCCAGCAGCCCGGGACGCTATGGCTACACCTTC

D gene: -
V gene: TRBV7-3
clone size: -
J gene: TRBJ1-4
CDR3 protein: CASSLTPGEKLFF
CDR3 DNA: TGTGCCAGCAGCTTGACTCCGGGTGAAAAACTGTTTTTT

D gene: TRBD2
V gene: TRBV9
clone size: -
J gene: TRBJ2-5
CDR3 protein: CASSVDGGSGSETQYF
CDR3 DNA: TGTGCCAGCAGCGTCGACGGCGGGAGTGGGTCCGAGACCCAGTACTTC

D gene: TRBD1
V gene: TRBV4-3
clone size: -
J gene: TRBJ2-6
CDR3 protein: CASSIGDRGGANVLTF
CDR3 DNA: TGCGCCAGCAGCATTGGCGACAGGGGTGGGGCCAACGTCCTGACTTTC

D gene: -
V gene: TRBV19
clone size: -
J gene: TRBJ1-2
CDR3 protein: CASSIVQDGALYTF
CDR3 DNA: TGTGCCAGTAGTATAGTACAGGACGGCGCTCTATACACCTTC

D gene: -
V gene: TRBV6-5
clone size: -
J gene: TRBJ1-3
CDR3 protein: CASSYPLGSGNTIYF
CDR3 DNA: TGTGCCAGCAGTTACCCTCTGGGTTCTGGAAACACCATATATTTT

D gene: -
V gene: TRBV7-8
clone size: -
J gene: TRBJ2-7
CDR3 protein: CASSLAFTLYEQYF
CDR3 DNA: TGTGCCAGCAGCTTAGCTTTTACCCTGTACGAGCAGTACTTC

D gene: -
V gene: TRBV2
clone size: -
J gene: TRBJ2-1
CDR3 protein: CASRWGGAYNEQFF
CDR3 DNA: TGTGCCAGCAGGTGGGGCGGGGCTTACAATGAGCAGTTCTTC

D gene: -
V gene: TRBV25-1
clone size: -
J gene: TRBJ1-6
CDR3 protein: CASSESLIRDSPLHF
CDR3 DNA: TGTGCCAGCAGTGAATCTTTAATCAGAGATTCACCCCTCCACTTT

D gene: TRBD1
V gene: TRBV5-1
clone size: -
J gene: TRBJ2-1
CDR3 protein: CASSPWDSRYNEQFF
CDR3 DNA: TGCGCCAGCAGCCCGTGGGACAGTCGGTACAATGAGCAGTTCTTC

D gene: TRBD1
V gene: TRBV7-9
clone size: -
J gene: TRBJ1-5
CDR3 protein: CASSFGQGNQPQHF
CDR3 DNA: TGTGCCAGCAGCTTCGGACAGGGAAATCAGCCCCAGCATTTT

D gene: TRBD2
V gene: TRBV5-4
clone size: -
J gene: TRBJ2-3
CDR3 protein: CASSSLAALDTQYF
CDR3 DNA: TGTGCCAGCAGCTCCCTAGCGGCCCTGGATACGCAGTATTTT

D gene: -
V gene: TRBV2
clone size: -
J gene: TRBJ2-3
CDR3 protein: CASSDVADTQYF
CDR3 DNA: TGTGCCAGCAGTGACGTCGCAGATACGCAGTATTTT

D gene: -
V gene: TRBV7-9
clone size: -
J gene: TRBJ2-7
CDR3 protein: CASSPLRRGSSYEQYF
CDR3 DNA: TGTGCCAGCAGCCCCCTGCGCCGGGGGAGCTCCTACGAGCAGTACTTC

D gene: -
V gene: TRBV10-3
clone size: -
J gene: TRBJ1-2
CDR3 protein: CAISETRAVGYTF
CDR3 DNA: TGTGCCATCAGTGAGACCAGAGCTGTAGGCTACACCTTC

D gene: -
V gene: TRBV4-3
clone size: -
J gene: TRBJ1-5
CDR3 protein: CASSQDRTAFYQPQHF
CDR3 DNA: TGCGCCAGCAGCCAAGATCGTACGGCTTTCTATCAGCCCCAGCATTTT

D gene: -
V gene: TRBV9
clone size: -
J gene: TRBJ1-3
CDR3 protein: CASSVQGSGSGNTIYF
CDR3 DNA: TGTGCCAGCAGCGTACAGGGGTCCGGCTCTGGAAACACCATATATTTT

D gene: -
V gene: TRBV6-4
clone size: -
J gene: TRBJ1-5
CDR3 protein: CASSSRNSNQPQHF
CDR3 DNA: TGTGCCAGCAGTAGTAGGAATAGCAATCAGCCCCAGCATTTT

D gene: -
V gene: TRBV23-1
clone size: -
J gene: TRBJ2-7
CDR3 protein: CASSERTATYEQYF
CDR3 DNA: TGCGCCAGCAGTGAGAGGACAGCGACATACGAGCAGTACTTC

D gene: -
V gene: TRBV11-3
clone size: -
J gene: TRBJ2-2
CDR3 protein: CASSLQGGNTGELFF
CDR3 DNA: TGTGCCAGCAGCTTACAGGGGGGGAACACCGGGGAGCTGTTTTTT

D gene: TRBD2
V gene: TRBV27
clone size: -
J gene: TRBJ2-1
CDR3 protein: CASSLVGLAQNEQFF
CDR3 DNA: TGTGCCAGCAGTTTAGTAGGACTAGCGCAGAATGAGCAGTTCTTC

D gene: -
V gene: TRBV18
clone size: -
J gene: TRBJ1-4
CDR3 protein: CASSPPERREKLFF
CDR3 DNA: TGTGCCAGCTCACCCCCGGAGAGGAGGGAAAAACTGTTTTTT